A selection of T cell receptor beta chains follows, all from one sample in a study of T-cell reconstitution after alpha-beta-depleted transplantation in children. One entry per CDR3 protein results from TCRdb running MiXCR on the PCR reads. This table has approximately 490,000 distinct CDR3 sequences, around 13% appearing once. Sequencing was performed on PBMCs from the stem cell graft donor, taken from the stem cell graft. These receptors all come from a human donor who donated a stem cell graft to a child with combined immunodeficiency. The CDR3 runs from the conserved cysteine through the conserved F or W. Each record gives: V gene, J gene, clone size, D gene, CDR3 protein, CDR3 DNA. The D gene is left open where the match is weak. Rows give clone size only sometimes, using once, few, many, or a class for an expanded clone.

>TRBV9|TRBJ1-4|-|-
CASSEGRGGNEKLFF
TGTGCCAGCAGCGAGGGGAGGGGCGGAAATGAAAAACTGTTTTTT
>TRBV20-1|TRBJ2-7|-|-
CSARPGAAYEQYF
TGCAGTGCTAGGCCAGGGGCAGCCTACGAGCAGTACTTC
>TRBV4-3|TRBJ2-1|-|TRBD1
CASSLWTGSSYNEQFF
TGCGCCAGCAGCCTCTGGACAGGGAGCTCCTACAATGAGCAGTTCTTC
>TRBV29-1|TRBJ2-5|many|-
CSVEGGGETQYF
TGCAGCGTGGAGGGGGGGGGAGAGACCCAGTACTTC
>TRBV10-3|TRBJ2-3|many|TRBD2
CAISEGTSGSLTDTQYF
TGTGCCATCAGTGAGGGGACTAGCGGGAGCCTTACAGATACGCAGTATTTT
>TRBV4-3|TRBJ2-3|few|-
CASSQLTGLTDTQYF
TGCGCCAGCAGCCAATTGACCGGCCTCACAGATACGCAGTATTTT
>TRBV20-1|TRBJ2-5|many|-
CSAPSAGQETQYF
TGCAGTGCACCGTCGGCAGGGCAAGAGACCCAGTACTTC
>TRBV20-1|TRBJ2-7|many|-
CSAKDSNRVSYEQYF
TGCAGTGCCAAGGACTCGAACAGAGTCTCCTACGAGCAGTACTTC
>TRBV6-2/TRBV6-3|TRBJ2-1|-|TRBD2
CASSRGLAGGWNNEQFF
TGTGCCAGCAGTCGCGGTTTAGCGGGAGGCTGGAACAATGAGCAGTTCTTC
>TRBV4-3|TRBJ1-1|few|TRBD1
CASSRGTGRNTEAFF
TGCGCCAGCAGCCGGGGGACAGGGCGGAACACTGAAGCTTTCTTT
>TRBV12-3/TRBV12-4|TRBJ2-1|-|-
CASSFSVRSYNEQFF
TGTGCCAGCAGTTTTAGCGTGAGGTCCTACAATGAGCAGTTCTTC
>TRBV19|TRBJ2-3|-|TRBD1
CASSIFGTGGGDTQYF
TGTGCCAGTAGTATATTCGGGACAGGGGGAGGAGATACGCAGTATTTT
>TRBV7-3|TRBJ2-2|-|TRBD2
CASSLIAGGRGTGELFF
TGTGCCAGCAGCTTAATAGCGGGAGGGAGAGGCACCGGGGAGCTGTTTTTT
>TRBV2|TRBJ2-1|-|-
CASSERGAGYNEQFF
TGTGCCAGCAGTGAGAGGGGGGCGGGCTACAATGAGCAGTTCTTC
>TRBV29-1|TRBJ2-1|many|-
CSGLLGGGGEQFF
TGCAGCGGCCTCCTGGGTGGGGGAGGCGAGCAGTTCTTC
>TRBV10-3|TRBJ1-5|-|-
CAISPPGSNQPQHF
TGTGCCATCAGCCCTCCAGGTAGCAATCAGCCCCAGCATTTT
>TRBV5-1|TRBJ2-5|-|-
CASSSPTGLETQYF
TGCGCCAGCAGCTCTCCAACAGGGTTGGAGACCCAGTACTTC
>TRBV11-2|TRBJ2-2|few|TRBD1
CASSSRTGAGELFF
TGTGCCAGCAGCTCTAGGACAGGGGCCGGGGAGCTGTTTTTT
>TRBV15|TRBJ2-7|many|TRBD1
CATSPRDSSYEQYF
TGTGCCACCAGCCCCCGGGACAGTTCCTACGAGCAGTACTTC
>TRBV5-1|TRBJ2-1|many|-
CASSQTYPYNEQFF
TGCGCCAGCAGCCAGACTTATCCCTACAATGAGCAGTTCTTC
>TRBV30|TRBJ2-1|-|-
CAWSPSSYNEQFF
TGTGCCTGGAGTCCGAGCTCCTACAATGAGCAGTTCTTC
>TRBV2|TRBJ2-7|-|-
CASSGMYEQYF
TGTGCCAGCAGTGGCATGTACGAGCAGTACTTC
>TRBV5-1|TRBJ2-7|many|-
CASSRAGFGYEQYF
TGCGCCAGCAGCCGGGCGGGGTTCGGGTACGAGCAGTACTTC
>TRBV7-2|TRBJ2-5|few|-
CASSVLLAGETQYF
TGTGCCAGCAGCGTCCTACTAGCCGGAGAGACCCAGTACTTC